The 22 T cell receptor beta chains reported below all come from one sample, sequenced in a study of blood T cells in healthy people across ages. Alongside a J-beta primer mix, a sample-barcoded 5' primer served in a second PCR lasting roughly 7 to 11 cycles. Via MiXCR, TCRdb re-called the 5' RACE reads, giving one row per CDR3 protein. The sample lists around 750,000 distinct CDR3 sequences, less than 70% occurring once. The sample comprised blood. The source of these receptors is a man older than 75 in good health.

The J gene is TRBJ2-3, the V gene TRBV11-2; no clear D gene. The CDR3 extends over 13 amino acids. Germline values: CDR1 SGHAT, CDR2 FQNNGV. Deletions cut 1 base from V and 6 bases from J, with 8 bases between. CDR3 coding DNA: TGTGCCAGCAGCTTAGGAGGCGTGGATACGCAGTATTTT. Protein product: CASSLGGVDTQYF.

This clonotype has more than one count but fewer than ten. The chain couples TRBV25-1 to TRBJ2-5, with D maybe TRBD1 (5 bases). There are 14 residues in the CDR3. Looked up from germline, CDR1 is MGHDK and CDR2 is SYGVNS. The V gene lost 2 bases and the J gene lost 4 bases, with 11 bases spanning the gap. CDR3 in DNA: TGTGCCAGCAGTGAACCAGGGCAGTTAGAGACCCAGTACTTC. This translates into CASSEPGQLETQYF.

The rearrangement links TRBV18 to TRBJ2-1; no reliable D call. The CDR3 contains 13 residues. The V and J ends lost 2 bases and 9 bases respectively, with 11 bases between them. Germline V CDR1 and CDR2: KGHSH, LQKENI. The CDR3 DNA reads TGTGCCAGCTCACCAATAAGTTTTGGTGAGCAGTTCTTC. Its translation: CASSPISFGEQFF.

This clonotype was counted a few times. The genes are TRBV20-1 and TRBJ2-1; TRBD2 matches at 10 bases. This CDR3 is built from 18 residues. Germline V lookup: CDR1 DFQATT, CDR2 SNEGSKA (reference sequence). V gave up 1 base and J gave up 4 bases; unmatched junction bases: 13. The CDR3 sequence is CSARGLAGAYWAYNEQFF. In DNA form, the CDR3 reads TGCAGTGCTAGAGGGCTAGCGGGAGCGTATTGGGCGTACAATGAGCAGTTCTTC.

This clonotype was picked up a small number of times. The chain uses TRBV20-1 and TRBJ1-2; D unresolved. V lost 5 bases to trimming and J lost 4 bases, with 14 bases between them. CDR3 size: 13 residues. CDR1 and CDR2 (germline): DFQATT, SNEGSKA (reference sequence). The CDR3 loop reads CSADDRRGYGYTF. The CDR3 nucleotides read TGCAGTGCTGATGACCGGCGGGGCTATGGCTACACCTTC.

There are many counts of this clonotype. The V gene is TRBV24-1, the J gene TRBJ2-1, with 11 bases that match TRBD2. Germline V gene data show CDR1 as KGHDR and CDR2 as SFDVKD. Germline trimming cut 3 bases from V and 5 bases from J; bases unmatched to any gene: 5. The CDR3 is made up of 16 amino acids. The CDR3 DNA reads as TGTGCCACCAGTGATCCCGGGACTAGCGGAGACAATGAGCAGTTCTTC. Its translation is CATSDPGTSGDNEQFF.

The CDR3 region is CSAGDYQKETQYF. In DNA, the CDR3 is TGCAGTGCTGGGGACTATCAAAAAGAGACTCAGTACTTC. The chain joins TRBV20-1 to TRBJ2-7; TRBD2 agrees at 7 bases. The CDR3 extends over 13 amino acids. V was pared by 5 bases and J by 10 bases, with 14 bases of the junction left unmatched. Germline V gene lookup returns CDR1 DFQATT and CDR2 SNEGSKA (reference sequence).

This clonotype was counted a few times. The chain combines TRBV11-2 with TRBJ1-2; a weak D match, TRBD1 (6 bases). CDR1 SGHAT and CDR2 FQNNGV come from the germline V gene. This CDR3 has 13 residues. Trimming pared 5 bases from V and 6 bases from J, leaving 13 bases between. The CDR3 loop is CASSAIGGHGYTF. The CDR3 DNA follows: TGTGCCAGCAGCGCCATAGGGGGTCATGGCTACACCTTC.

The chain joins TRBV7-6 to TRBJ2-1, with TRBD2 matching 16 bases. Per germline, CDR1 SGHVS and CDR2 FNYEAQ. Germline trimming cut 4 bases from V and 2 bases from J; bases unmatched to any gene: 5. The CDR3 sequence is 18 residues long. CDR3 coding DNA: TGTGCCAGCAGCTCGGGACTAGCGGGAGGGACGCCCTACAATGAGCAGTTCTTC. Translating it yields CASSSGLAGGTPYNEQFF.

V gene TRBV20-1 combines with J gene TRBJ2-7; 9 nucleotides agree with TRBD1. Germline trimming cut 2 bases from V and 1 base from J; bases unmatched to any gene: 6. The CDR3 is 15 amino acids. Germline loops: CDR1 DFQATT, CDR2 SNEGSKA (reference sequence). As DNA, the CDR3 is TGCAGTGCTAGACCTAGGGACAGGGTGTCCTACGAGCAGTACTTC. As protein: CSARPRDRVSYEQYF.

A single count supports this clonotype. J is TRBJ1-5 and V is TRBV30; D gene ambiguous. The CDR3 sequence is 13 residues long. CDR1 and CDR2 from the germline V gene are GTSNPN and SVGIG (reference sequence). The V and J ends lost 2 bases and 5 bases respectively, with 10 bases between them. CDR3 nucleotide sequence: TGTGCCTGGAGTTTCCCACCATATCAGCCCCAGCATTTT. It encodes CAWSFPPYQPQHF.

This clonotype was detected once. The chain couples TRBV9 to TRBJ2-1, with 8 bases fitting TRBD1. V dropped 0 bases and J dropped 4; count of bases not matched to a gene: 0. Germline CDR1 SGDLS, CDR2 YYNGEE. CDR3 length: 14 residues. CDR3 protein: CASSVGQGYNEQFF. CDR3 nucleotides: TGTGCCAGCAGCGTAGGACAGGGGTACAATGAGCAGTTCTTC.

The V and J genes are TRBV24-1 and TRBJ2-1; no clear D. This CDR3 contains 13 residues. Germline V gives CDR1 KGHDR, CDR2 SFDVKD. The V and J ends lost 1 base and 4 bases respectively, with 4 bases between them. In nucleotides, the CDR3 is TGTGCCACCAGTGATTTTGGATACAATGAGCAGTTCTTC. It is translated as CATSDFGYNEQFF.

This sequence joins TRBV6-5 and TRBJ2-1; 7 bases line up with TRBD2. CDR1 is MNHEY, CDR2 SVGAGI, per germline. This CDR3 has 15 residues. The trim removed 4 bases at V and 8 bases at J, leaving 11 bases unmatched. CDR3 loop: CASSSSSGAWDEQFF. CDR3 bases: TGTGCCAGCAGTTCTTCTAGCGGCGCCTGGGATGAGCAGTTCTTC.

This clonotype has a handful of counts. The rearrangement links TRBV20-1 to TRBJ2-5; 7 nucleotides match TRBD2. The J call could be wrong; TRBJ2-7 is a better fit for the DNA end. The CDR3 is made up of 13 amino acids. Germline V gene sequence: CDR1 DFQATT, CDR2 SNEGSKA (reference sequence). Written as DNA, the CDR3 is TGCAGTGCTAGGGCGGGAGCGTCCTACGAGCAGTACTTC. Its protein product is CSARAGASYEQYF.

There are many counts of this clonotype. The chain uses TRBV29-1 and TRBJ1-4; the D is unclear. The ends were cut back, 4 bases at V and 5 bases at J, with 5 bases in the middle. The CDR3 has 11 residues. Germline CDR1 is SQVTM and CDR2 is ANQGSEA. CDR3 sequence reads: CSVGRNEKLFF. The CDR3, as DNA: TGCAGCGTTGGCAGGAATGAAAAACTGTTTTTT.

The chain joins TRBV20-1 to TRBJ1-2; D is unresolved. The germline V gene has CDR1 DFQATT and CDR2 SNEGSKA (reference sequence). V was cut by 3 bases and J by 1 base, with 9 bases left in between. CDR3 length equals 13 residues. The CDR3 region has the DNA TGCAGTGCTAGGGCCCGGGATAACTATGGCTACACCTTC. This sequence encodes CSARARDNYGYTF.

The V gene is TRBV9, the J gene TRBJ2-1; 9 bases map to TRBD2. The CDR3 totals 15 residues. Germline assignment: CDR1 SGDLS and CDR2 YYNGEE. The junction had 9 bases not matched to a gene; V was cut back by 2 bases and J by 9 bases. The CDR3 DNA reads as TGTGCCAGCAGCGTTTCGGCTAGCGGGATTACTGAGCAGTTCTTC. Its translation is CASSVSASGITEQFF.

The rearrangement joins TRBV20-1 to TRBJ2-7; TRBD2 might be the D (6 bases). The CDR3 extends over 13 amino acids. Deletions cut 3 bases from V and 2 bases from J, with 11 bases between. Germline lookup yields CDR1 DFQATT and CDR2 SNEGSKA (reference sequence). CDR3: CSASGEDPYEQYF. The CDR3 bases are TGCAGTGCTAGTGGGGAGGATCCCTACGAGCAGTACTTC.

In this sample, this clonotype turned up a few times. This chain uses TRBV20-1 with TRBJ2-7; TRBD2 matches at 10 bases. With 3 bases clipped from V and 2 bases from J, the junction kept 4 bases outside the gene matches. CDR3 length equals 14 residues. In germline, CDR1 is DFQATT, CDR2 SNEGSKA (reference sequence). In DNA form, the CDR3 reads TGCAGTGCTAGGGGGAGCGGGAGGGCCTACGAGCAGTACTTC. It specifies CSARGSGRAYEQYF.

The chain uses TRBV18 and TRBJ2-7; 7 positions agree with TRBD1. V shed 4 bases and J 3 bases; nucleotides not matched to a gene: 6. Germline V gives CDR1 KGHSH, CDR2 LQKENI. This CDR3 is 14 amino acids long. CDR3 loop: CASSQETGNYEQYF. CDR3 DNA: TGTGCCAGCTCACAGGAGACAGGGAACTACGAGCAGTACTTC.

CDR3 in DNA: TGTGCCAGCACCTTTGGGCGCCCCACAGATACGCAGTATTTT. Protein: CASTFGRPTDTQYF. V is TRBV7-2 and J is TRBJ2-3; no clear D. This CDR3 is built from 14 residues. Trimming took 7 bases from V and 2 from J, leaving 13 bases between them. CDR1 is SGHTA and CDR2 is FQGNSA in the germline V gene.